The 5 T cell receptor beta chains below come from one sample, sequenced in a study of T cell changes during pregnancy in multiple sclerosis. Produced via immunoSEQ multiplex PCR; TCRdb's table is partial and in-frame only. This sample has about 32,000 clones, with roughly nine tenths found just once. The specimen was CD8+ T cells from peripheral blood mononuclear cells, collected in the second trimester of pregnancy. Every receptor here comes from a female donor with multiple sclerosis, enrolled in a pregnancy study.

The J gene is TRBJ2-1, the V gene TRBV6-4, with a weak D call TRBD1 (5 bases). V lost 0 bases to trimming and J lost 1 base, with 7 bases between them. The CDR3 sequence is 15 residues long. Per the germline V gene, CDR1 is MRHNA and CDR2 is SNTAGT. The CDR3 sequence is CASSDSGESYNEQFF. The CDR3 coding sequence is TGTGCCAGCAGTGACTCAGGGGAATCCTACAATGAGCAGTTCTTC.

This chain links TRBV18 with TRBJ2-1; D perhaps matches TRBD1 (6 bases). The V gene's germline CDR1 is KGHSH and CDR2 LQKENI. There are 17 residues in the CDR3. Trimming removed 3 bases from V and 9 bases from J, with 24 bases in between. The CDR3 DNA follows: TGTGCCAGCTCACCCCCGGATAACAGGGTCGACCAGGGTGAGCAGTTCTTC. Its translation: CASSPPDNRVDQGEQFF. The full variable domain, completed using reference TRBV18 and TRBJ2-1, is NAGVMQNPRHLVRRRGQEARLRCSPMKGHSHVYWYRQLPEEGLKFMVYLQKENIIDESGMPKERFSAEFPKEGPSILRIQQVVRGDSAAYFCASSPPDNRVDQGEQFFGPGTRLTVL.

The chain uses TRBV9 and TRBJ2-7, with 8 bases that match TRBD2. In germline, CDR1 is SGDLS, CDR2 YYNGEE. This CDR3 has 15 residues. The V and J ends lost 4 bases and 2 bases, in that order; junction bases with no gene match: 8. Here the CDR3 reads CASSQSPGLAYEQYF. The DNA of the CDR3 is TGTGCCAGCAGCCAAAGTCCGGGACTAGCCTACGAGCAGTACTTC. Using reference TRBV9 and TRBJ2-7 for the parts outside the CDR3, the full variable domain is DSGVTQTPKHLITATGQRVTLRCSPRSGDLSVYWYQQSLDQGLQFLIQYYNGEERAKGNILERFSAQQFPDLHSELNLSSLELGDSALYFCASSQSPGLAYEQYFGPGTRLTVT.

This sequence joins TRBV4-2 and TRBJ1-1; a possible D gene is TRBD1 (6 bases). The CDR3 sequence is 13 residues long. CDR1 and CDR2 (germline): LGHNA, YNFKEQ. The V and J ends lost 2 bases and 6 bases respectively, with 10 bases between them. This CDR3 reads CASSQQGRAEAFF. DNA of the CDR3: TGTGCCAGCAGCCAACAGGGGAGGGCTGAAGCTTTCTTT.

The chain recombines TRBV29-1 with TRBJ2-7; 8 bases align to TRBD2. CDR1 and CDR2 from the germline V gene are SQVTM and ANQGSEA. The CDR3 loop spans 13 amino acids. V lost 3 bases, J lost 4 bases, and 5 bases stayed unmatched. The CDR3 protein is CSVEAGGTYEQYF. The DNA of the CDR3 is TGCAGCGTTGAGGCGGGAGGCACTTACGAGCAGTACTTC.